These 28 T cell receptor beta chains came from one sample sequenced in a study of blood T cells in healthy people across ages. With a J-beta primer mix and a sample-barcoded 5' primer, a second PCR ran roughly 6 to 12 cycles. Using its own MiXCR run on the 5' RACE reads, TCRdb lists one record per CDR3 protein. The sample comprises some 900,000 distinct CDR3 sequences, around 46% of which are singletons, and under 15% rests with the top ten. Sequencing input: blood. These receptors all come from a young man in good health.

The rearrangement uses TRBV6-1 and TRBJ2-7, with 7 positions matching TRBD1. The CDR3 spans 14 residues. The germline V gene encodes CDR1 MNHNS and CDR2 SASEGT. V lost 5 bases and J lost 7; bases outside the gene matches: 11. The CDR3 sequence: CASSLGQFGSEQYF. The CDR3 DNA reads TGTGCCAGCAGTCTGGGACAGTTCGGCAGTGAGCAGTACTTC.

CDR3 DNA sequence: TGCAGCGCTTCGACTTCTAGCAATCAGCCCCAGCATTTT. Protein product: CSASTSSNQPQHF. The gene calls are TRBV29-1 and TRBJ1-5; the D is unclear. CDR1 is SQVTM and CDR2 is ANQGSEA in the germline V gene. The CDR3 loop spans 13 amino acids. The germline V and J ends were trimmed by 7 bases and 0 bases, with 10 bases remaining between them.

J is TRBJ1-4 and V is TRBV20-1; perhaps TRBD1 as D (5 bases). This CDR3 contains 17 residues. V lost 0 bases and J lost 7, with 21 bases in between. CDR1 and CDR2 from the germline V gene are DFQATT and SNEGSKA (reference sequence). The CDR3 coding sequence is TGCAGTGCTAGAGATAATGCGGACTTAAGGGGTGGTGAAAAACTGTTTTTT. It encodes CSARDNADLRGGEKLFF.

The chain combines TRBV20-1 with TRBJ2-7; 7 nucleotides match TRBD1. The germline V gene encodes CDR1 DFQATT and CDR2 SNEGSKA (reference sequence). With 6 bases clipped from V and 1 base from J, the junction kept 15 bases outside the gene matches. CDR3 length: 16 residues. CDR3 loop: CSATAADRVFSYEQYF. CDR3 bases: TGCAGTGCAACGGCTGCCGACAGGGTTTTTTCCTACGAGCAGTACTTC.

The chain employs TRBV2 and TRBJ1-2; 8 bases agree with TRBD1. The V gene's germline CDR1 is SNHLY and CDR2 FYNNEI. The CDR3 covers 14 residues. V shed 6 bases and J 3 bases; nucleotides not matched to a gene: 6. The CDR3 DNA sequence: TGTGCCAGCAGCCCCAGGGGGCGTGACTATGGCTACACCTTC. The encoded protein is CASSPRGRDYGYTF.

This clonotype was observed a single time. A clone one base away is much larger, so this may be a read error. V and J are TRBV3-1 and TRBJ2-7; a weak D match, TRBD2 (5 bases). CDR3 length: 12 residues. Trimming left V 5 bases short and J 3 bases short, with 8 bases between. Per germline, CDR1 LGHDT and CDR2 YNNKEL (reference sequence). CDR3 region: CASSVRDYEQYF. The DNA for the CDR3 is TGTGCCAGCAGCGTCCGGGACTACGAGCAGTACTTC.

The CDR3 DNA follows: TGTGCCAGCAGCTCCCCCTCCCGGGACAGAGTCTATGGCTACACCTTC. Its translation: CASSSPSRDRVYGYTF. The chain joins TRBV5-6 to TRBJ1-2, with TRBD1 identical over 7 bases. This CDR3 spans 16 amino acids. Trimming took 3 bases from V and 4 from J; bases not matched to a gene: 12. CDR1 is SGHDT and CDR2 is YYEEEE in the germline V gene.

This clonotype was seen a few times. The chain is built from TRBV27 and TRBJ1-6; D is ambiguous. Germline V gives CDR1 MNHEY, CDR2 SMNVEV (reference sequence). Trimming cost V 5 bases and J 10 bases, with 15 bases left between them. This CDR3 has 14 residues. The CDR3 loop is CASSLSPPYSPLHF. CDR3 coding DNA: TGTGCCAGCAGTCTCTCCCCTCCCTACTCACCCCTCCACTTT.

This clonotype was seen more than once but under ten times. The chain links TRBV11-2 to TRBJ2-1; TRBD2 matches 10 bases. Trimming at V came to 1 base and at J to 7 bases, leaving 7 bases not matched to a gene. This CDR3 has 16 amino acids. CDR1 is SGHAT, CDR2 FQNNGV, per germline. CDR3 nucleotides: TGTGCCAGCAGCTTAGGAGCGGGGGGGTTAATTAATGAGCAGTTCTTC. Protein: CASSLGAGGLINEQFF. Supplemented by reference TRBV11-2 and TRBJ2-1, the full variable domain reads EAGVAQSPRYKIIEKRQSVAFWCNPISGHATLYWYQQILGQGPKLLIQFQNNGVVDDSQLPKDRFSAERLKGVDSTLKIQPAKLEDSAVYLCASSLGAGGLINEQFFGPGTRLTVL.

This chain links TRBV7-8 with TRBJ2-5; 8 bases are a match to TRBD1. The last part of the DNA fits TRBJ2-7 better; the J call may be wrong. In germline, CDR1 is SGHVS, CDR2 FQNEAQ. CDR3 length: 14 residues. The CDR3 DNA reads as TGTGCCAGCAGCTTAGGGACAGGGTCCCACGAGCAGTACTTC. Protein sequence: CASSLGTGSHEQYF.

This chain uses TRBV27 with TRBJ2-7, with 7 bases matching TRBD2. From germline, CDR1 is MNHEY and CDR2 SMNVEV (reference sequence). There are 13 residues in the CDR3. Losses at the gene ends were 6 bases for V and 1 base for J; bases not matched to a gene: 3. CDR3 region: CASRGGASYEQYF. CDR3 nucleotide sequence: TGTGCCAGCAGGGGAGGGGCATCCTACGAGCAGTACTTC.

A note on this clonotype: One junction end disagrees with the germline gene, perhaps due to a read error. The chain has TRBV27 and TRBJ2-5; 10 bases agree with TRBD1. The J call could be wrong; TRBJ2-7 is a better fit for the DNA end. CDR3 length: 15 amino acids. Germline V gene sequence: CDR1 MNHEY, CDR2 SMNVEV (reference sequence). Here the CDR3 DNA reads TGTGCCAGCAGTCTATCGGGACAGGGGATCTACGAGCAGTACTTC. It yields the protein CASSLSGQGIYEQYF.

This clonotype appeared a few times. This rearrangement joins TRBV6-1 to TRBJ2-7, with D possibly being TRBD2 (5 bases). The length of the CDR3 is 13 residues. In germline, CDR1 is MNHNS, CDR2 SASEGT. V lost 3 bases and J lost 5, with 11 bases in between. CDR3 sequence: CASSERETHEQYF. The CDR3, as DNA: TGTGCCAGCAGTGAGAGGGAAACCCACGAGCAGTACTTC.

CDR3 amino acids: CASSLMEVGETQYF. For the CDR3, the DNA is TGTGCCAGCAGCTTAATGGAGGTCGGAGAGACCCAGTACTTC. V gene TRBV7-2 combines with J gene TRBJ2-5; weak D call: TRBD2 (5 bases). Looked up from germline, CDR1 is SGHTA and CDR2 is FQGNSA. The CDR3 spans 14 residues. Trimming removed 2 bases at V and 4 bases at J, with 11 bases between.

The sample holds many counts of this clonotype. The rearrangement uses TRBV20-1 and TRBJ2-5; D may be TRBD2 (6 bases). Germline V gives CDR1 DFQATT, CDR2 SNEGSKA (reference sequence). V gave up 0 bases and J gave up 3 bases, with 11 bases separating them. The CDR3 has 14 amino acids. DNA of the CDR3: TGCAGTGCTAGAGATGGAGGGGCCAAAGAGACCCAGTACTTC. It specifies CSARDGGAKETQYF.

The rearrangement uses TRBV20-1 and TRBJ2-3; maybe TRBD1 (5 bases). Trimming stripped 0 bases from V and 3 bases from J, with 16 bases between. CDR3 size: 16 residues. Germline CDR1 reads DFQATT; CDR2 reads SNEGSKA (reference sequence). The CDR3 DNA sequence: TGCAGTGCTAGAGATAGGGTACAAGCAGGGACAGATACGCAGTATTTT. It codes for CSARDRVQAGTDTQYF.

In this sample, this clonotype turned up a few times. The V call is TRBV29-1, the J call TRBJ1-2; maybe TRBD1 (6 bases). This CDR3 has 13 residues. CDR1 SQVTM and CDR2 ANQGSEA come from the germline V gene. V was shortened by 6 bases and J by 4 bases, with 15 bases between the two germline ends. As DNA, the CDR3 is TGCAGCGTCGACGTGGGGGGGCCCTATGGCTACACCTTC. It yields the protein CSVDVGGPYGYTF.

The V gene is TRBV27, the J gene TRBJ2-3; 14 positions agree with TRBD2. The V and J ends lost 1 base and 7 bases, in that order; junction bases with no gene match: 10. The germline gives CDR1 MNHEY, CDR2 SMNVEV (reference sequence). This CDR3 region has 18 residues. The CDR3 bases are TGTGCCAGCAGTTTATTCGGCCAGGGACTAGCGGGGGATAATACGCAGTATTTT. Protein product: CASSLFGQGLAGDNTQYF.

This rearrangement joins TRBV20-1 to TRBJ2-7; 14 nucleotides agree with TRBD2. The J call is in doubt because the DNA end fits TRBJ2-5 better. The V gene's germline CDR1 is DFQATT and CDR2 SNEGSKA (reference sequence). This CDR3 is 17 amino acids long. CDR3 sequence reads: CSARPGTSGGPRETQYF. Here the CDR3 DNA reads TGCAGTGCTAGACCCGGGACTAGCGGGGGCCCCCGAGAGACCCAGTACTTC.

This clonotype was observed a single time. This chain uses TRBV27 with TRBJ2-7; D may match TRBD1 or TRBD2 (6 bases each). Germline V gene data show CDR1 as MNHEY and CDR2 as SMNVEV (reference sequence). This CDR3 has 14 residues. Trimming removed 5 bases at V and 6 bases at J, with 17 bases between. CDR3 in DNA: TGTGCCAGCAGTGGAGGGGTAGGGGGGTCCGAGCAGTACTTC. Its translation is CASSGGVGGSEQYF.

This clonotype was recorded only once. CDR3 nucleotide sequence: TGTGCCTGGAGTGTAGGAGGGGTTCACACCTTC. Its protein is CAWSVGGVHTF. The rearrangement links TRBV30 to TRBJ1-2; the D gene is possibly TRBD1 (5 bases). The CDR3 consists of 11 residues. Germline CDR1 GTSNPN, CDR2 SVGIG (reference sequence). Trimming left V 0 bases short and J 12 bases short, with 11 bases between.

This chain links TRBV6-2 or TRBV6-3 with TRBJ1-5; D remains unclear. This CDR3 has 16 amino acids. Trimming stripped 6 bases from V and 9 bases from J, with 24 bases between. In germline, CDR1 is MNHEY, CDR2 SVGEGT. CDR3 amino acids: CASSPPRVEVNGPQHF. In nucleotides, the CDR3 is TGTGCCAGCAGCCCCCCCCGCGTGGAAGTTAATGGGCCCCAGCATTTT.

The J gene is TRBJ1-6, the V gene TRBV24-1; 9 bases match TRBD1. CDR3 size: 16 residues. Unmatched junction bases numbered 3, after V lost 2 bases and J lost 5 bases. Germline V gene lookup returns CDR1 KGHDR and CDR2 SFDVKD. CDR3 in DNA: TGTGCCACCAGTGATTCCAGACAGGGGGATAATTCACCCCTCCACTTT. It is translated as CATSDSRQGDNSPLHF.

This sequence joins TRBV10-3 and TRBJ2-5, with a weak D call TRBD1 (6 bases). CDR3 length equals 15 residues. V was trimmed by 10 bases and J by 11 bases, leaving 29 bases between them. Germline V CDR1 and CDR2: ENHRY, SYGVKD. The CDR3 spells CATVPDSTRSDEQYF. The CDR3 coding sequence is TGTGCCACCGTTCCGGACAGTACTCGTTCGGATGAGCAGTACTTC.

CDR3 protein: CASSRSGTGDQPQHF. CDR3 nucleotides: TGTGCCAGCAGCCGATCCGGGACAGGAGATCAGCCCCAGCATTTT. The chain carries TRBV25-1 and TRBJ1-5, with TRBD1 matching 8 bases. The CDR3 is 15 amino acids. The germline CDR1 and CDR2 sequences are MGHDK and SYGVNS. The junction had 9 bases not matched to a gene; V was cut back by 6 bases and J by 5 bases.

The CDR3 coding sequence is TGTGCCAGCAGCTTGGGGGTTCTGCGGGACAGGGACTACAATGAGCAGTTCTTC. Its protein is CASSLGVLRDRDYNEQFF. This sequence joins TRBV5-6 and TRBJ2-1; 9 nucleotides agree with TRBD1. Germline assignment: CDR1 SGHDT and CDR2 YYEEEE. This CDR3 has 18 amino acids. Unmatched junction bases numbered 10, after V lost 0 bases and J lost 3 bases.

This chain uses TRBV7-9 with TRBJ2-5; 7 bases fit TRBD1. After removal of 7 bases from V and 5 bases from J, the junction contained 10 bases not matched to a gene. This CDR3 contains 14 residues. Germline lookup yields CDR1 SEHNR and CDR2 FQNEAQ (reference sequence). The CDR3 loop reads CASTRGDRAETQYF. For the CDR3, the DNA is TGTGCCAGCACCAGAGGCGACAGGGCGGAGACCCAGTACTTC.

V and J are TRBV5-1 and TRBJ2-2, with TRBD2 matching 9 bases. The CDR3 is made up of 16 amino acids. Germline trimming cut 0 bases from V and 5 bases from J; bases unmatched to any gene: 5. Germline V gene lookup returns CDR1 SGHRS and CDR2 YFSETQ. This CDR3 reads CASSLASGARTGELFF. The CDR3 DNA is TGCGCCAGCAGCTTGGCTAGCGGGGCTCGGACCGGGGAGCTGTTTTTT.